This T cell receptor (beta chain) is from a study of beta chain features in type 1 diabetes. Expressed TCRB transcripts got sequenced, as all isolated RNA was reverse transcribed. Sequencing was performed with immunoSEQ multiplex PCR; in TCRdb, only in-frame clones are kept and a portion is missing. The sample has approximately 150,000 clones, less than 10% seen once; the top ten hold 0.5% to 0.65%. This clone came up once. Its target is unknown. Broader study findings: HLA effects on TCRB rearrangement stayed unresolved here.

The CDR3 is 13 residues long. Germline values: CDR1 MDHEN, CDR2 SYDVKM. Trimming removed 8 bases at V and 6 bases at J, with 14 bases between. This receptor was identified in a woman between 40 and 55 years old in good health. The V and J genes are TRBV28 and TRBJ1-3, with unresolved D. The sequencing sample was made of central memory CD4+ T cells from blood. Here the CDR3 DNA reads TGTGCCAGCTCTCTGACGACTGAAAACACCATATATTTT. This codes for CASSLTTENTIYF.